These 28 T cell receptor beta chains originate from one sample sequenced in a study of T cells in localized non-small cell lung cancer (dated by TCRdb to the early 2020s). The library came from the immunoSEQ multiplex PCR assay. The immuneACCESS repertoire file appears here via TCRdb, limited to in-frame rearrangements. These files lack a portion of the clones; in checked studies, under half of the deficit traces to unresolved V genes, and the cause of the others is not known. The sample yields 13,000 to 15,000 clones; roughly nine tenths were counted once. The ten largest clonotypes hold under 3% of the sample. The sequencing used peripheral blood mononuclear cells, collected before any cancer treatment. These receptors all stem from a man aged 40-75 years with stage III lung adenocarcinoma.

This chain uses TRBV28 with TRBJ1-5, with D possibly TRBD1 on 6 matching bases. Germline V gene lookup returns CDR1 MDHEN and CDR2 SYDVKM. The CDR3 covers 17 residues. V dropped 4 bases and J dropped 0 bases, with 16 bases sitting between them. The CDR3 bases are TGTGCCAGCAGTTCCACCTCGGACAGAAATAGCAATCAGCCCCAGCATTTT. Protein: CASSSTSDRNSNQPQHF.

The J gene is TRBJ1-3, the V gene TRBV28; 8 bases fit TRBD1. V was clipped by 6 bases and J by 4 bases; unmatched bases: 8. The CDR3 has 15 residues. Germline assignment: CDR1 MDHEN and CDR2 SYDVKM. The CDR3 is CASSSYYRGGNTIYF. CDR3 nucleotide sequence: TGTGCCAGCAGCTCATACTACAGGGGGGGAAACACCATATATTTT.

The rearrangement uses TRBV6-1 and TRBJ2-3, with 9 bases that match TRBD2. Germline CDR1 and CDR2: MNHNS and SASEGT. This CDR3 is built from 15 residues. J was trimmed by 5 bases and V by 8 bases; bases with no gene match: 11. CDR3 sequence (DNA): TGTGCCAGCCTATATCTAGCGGGACTACTAGATACGCAGTATTTT. Translation: CASLYLAGLLDTQYF.

This clone was seen only a few times. This rearrangement joins TRBV6-1 to TRBJ2-2, with no clear D. The CDR3 has 14 amino acids. Per germline, CDR1 MNHNS and CDR2 SASEGT. Trimming left V 6 bases short and J 1 base short, with 9 bases between. CDR3 coding DNA: TGTGCCAGCAGAAGGACGGGGAACACCGGGGAGCTGTTTTTT. This gives the protein CASRRTGNTGELFF.

The genes are TRBV6-5 and TRBJ2-7, with D unclear. The CDR3 is 14 residues long. V shed 7 bases and J shed 0 bases, with 13 bases lying between them. Germline V gives CDR1 MNHEY, CDR2 SVGAGI. Written as DNA, the CDR3 is TGTGCCAGCAAGGGTTCTAAAAGCTCCTACGAGCAGTACTTC. Translating gives CASKGSKSSYEQYF.

The chain couples TRBV15 to TRBJ2-5; tentatively, D is TRBD1 (6 bases). V shed 8 bases and J shed 4 bases, with 20 bases lying between them. The germline gives CDR1 LNHNV, CDR2 YYDKDF (reference sequence). This CDR3 spans 15 amino acids. The CDR3, as DNA: TGTGCCACCTCGATTCTTACAGGGTCGGGAGAGACCCAGTACTTC. Protein: CATSILTGSGETQYF.

The genes are TRBV2 and TRBJ2-6; D is perhaps TRBD1 (6 bases). Deletions cut 7 bases from V and 0 bases from J, with 13 bases between. The CDR3 covers 16 residues. CDR1 and CDR2 (germline): SNHLY, FYNNEI. The CDR3 DNA reads as TGTGCCAGCAATGGACAGCTACCCTCTGGGGCCAACGTCCTGACTTTC. As protein: CASNGQLPSGANVLTF.

The J gene is TRBJ1-1, the V gene TRBV6-7; unclear D gene. TRBV6-7 is an open reading frame, and its role is uncertain. The V and J ends lost 8 bases and 3 bases respectively, with 25 bases between them. This CDR3 has 17 residues. CDR3 in amino acids: CASSRSSVGDPDTEAFF. The CDR3 coding sequence is TGTGCCAGCTCGAGGTCTTCCGTCGGGGATCCCGACACTGAAGCTTTCTTT.

This rearrangement joins TRBV27 to TRBJ2-2; D not resolved. V was trimmed by 8 bases and J by 7 bases, leaving 11 bases between them. Germline CDR1 is MNHEY and CDR2 is SMNVEV (reference sequence). The CDR3 covers 12 residues. This chain's CDR3 is CASSKSYGELFF. For the CDR3, the DNA is TGTGCCAGCTCGAAGAGTTACGGGGAGCTGTTTTTT.

The genes are TRBV6-1 and TRBJ2-2; 11 bases match TRBD2. Germline CDR1 MNHNS, CDR2 SASEGT. The CDR3 is 17 residues long. The junction had 5 bases not matched to a gene; V was cut back by 1 base and J by 4 bases. The CDR3 bases are TGTGCCAGCAGTGAAGAATCTAGCGGGAGGTTCACCGGGGAGCTGTTTTTT. Amino acids: CASSEESSGRFTGELFF.

J is TRBJ1-2 and V is TRBV5-8; D is unclear. V was pared by 4 bases and J by 4 bases, with 8 bases between. CDR1 and CDR2 from the germline V gene are SGHTS and YDEGEE. The CDR3 extends over 12 amino acids. The CDR3 is CASSTAFYGYTF. Written as DNA, the CDR3 is TGTGCCAGCAGCACGGCTTTCTATGGCTACACCTTC.

V usage is TRBV5-1 and J usage is TRBJ1-5; D is ambiguous. Germline CDR1 and CDR2: SGHRS and YFSETQ. This CDR3 comprises 15 residues. The V end was cut by 4 bases, the J end by 4 bases, with 15 bases between. This CDR3 is CASSPEGSLNQPQHF. As DNA, the CDR3 is TGCGCCAGCAGCCCCGAAGGTAGCCTTAATCAGCCCCAGCATTTT.

CDR3 bases: TGTGCCAGCAGCTTTTTTATTCGGGACAATGAGCAGTTCTTC. It yields the protein CASSFFIRDNEQFF. The gene calls are TRBV5-4 and TRBJ2-1, with D hard to call. The CDR3 is made up of 14 amino acids. V was cut by 2 bases and J by 5 bases, with 11 bases left in between. Germline assignment: CDR1 SGHNT and CDR2 YYREEE (reference sequence).

Only one count was recorded for this clone. The chain links TRBV9 to TRBJ2-2, with 9 positions matching TRBD1. Germline CDR1 is SGDLS and CDR2 is YYNGEE. The CDR3 spans 15 residues. Trimming took 3 bases from V and 3 from J; bases not matched to a gene: 3. Written as DNA, the CDR3 is TGTGCCAGCAGCGCGACAGGGGGTGACACCGGGGAGCTGTTTTTT. Protein: CASSATGGDTGELFF.

Here the CDR3 reads CASSLTGGNTIYF. CDR3 in DNA: TGTGCCAGCAGCTTAACAGGGGGAAACACCATATATTTT. The chain uses TRBV5-6 and TRBJ1-3, with D perhaps TRBD1 (6 bases). Germline assignment: CDR1 SGHDT and CDR2 YYEEEE. Trimming took 2 bases from V and 4 from J, leaving 7 bases between them. This CDR3 region has 13 residues.

This chain joins TRBV19 and TRBJ2-1, with TRBD1 matching 7 bases. The CDR3 has 18 residues. After removal of 4 bases from V and 6 bases from J, the junction contained 18 bases not matched to a gene. The germline gives CDR1 LNHDA, CDR2 SQIVND (reference sequence). This chain's CDR3 is CASSTRQTGWRPGNEQFF. The DNA of the CDR3 is TGTGCCAGTAGTACCCGCCAGACAGGGTGGCGTCCGGGCAATGAGCAGTTCTTC.

The rearrangement joins TRBV28 to TRBJ1-2, with 9 bases that match TRBD1. Germline V gene data show CDR1 as MDHEN and CDR2 as SYDVKM. This CDR3 region has 14 residues. After removal of 4 bases from V and 5 bases from J, the junction contained 5 bases not matched to a gene. CDR3 coding DNA: TGTGCCAGCAGTTCCCCGGGACAGGGTTATGGCTACACCTTC. Amino acids: CASSSPGQGYGYTF.

The CDR3 sequence: CASSFNSESTDTQYF. The CDR3 DNA follows: TGCGCCAGCAGCTTTAATTCGGAGAGCACAGATACGCAGTATTTT. The V call is TRBV5-1, the J call TRBJ2-3; D remains unclear. Per the germline V gene, CDR1 is SGHRS and CDR2 is YFSETQ. This CDR3 comprises 15 residues. V lost 2 bases and J lost 0, with 10 bases in between.

The chain is built from TRBV9 and TRBJ2-3; D possibly corresponds to TRBD2 (6 bases). The germline V and J ends were trimmed by 0 bases and 2 bases, with 10 bases remaining between them. The CDR3 sequence is 15 residues long. Per germline, CDR1 SGDLS and CDR2 YYNGEE. The CDR3 protein is CASSVGASDTDTQYF. In DNA, the CDR3 is TGTGCCAGCAGCGTAGGCGCTAGCGACACAGATACGCAGTATTTT.

The chain uses TRBV21-1 and TRBJ2-1; the tabulated D call, TRBD1, remains unverified against the DNA. TRBV21-1 counts as a pseudogene. The CDR3 consists of 19 residues. CDR3 residues: CASSKRSRGHGRSYNEQFF. CDR3 in DNA: TGTGCCAGCAGCAAACGGTCCAGGGGCCACGGCCGATCCTACAATGAGCAGTTCTTC.

This clone was seen once. This rearrangement joins TRBV6-1 to TRBJ2-7, with unresolved D. Trimming removed 7 bases at V and 0 bases at J, with 13 bases between. The V gene's germline CDR1 is MNHNS and CDR2 SASEGT. The CDR3 sequence is 14 residues long. The CDR3 region is CASKGSKSSYEQYF. For the CDR3, the DNA is TGTGCCAGCAAGGGTTCTAAAAGCTCCTACGAGCAGTACTTC.

This clone occurred a few times. The chain carries TRBV28 and TRBJ2-1, with 8 positions matching TRBD1. CDR1 is MDHEN, CDR2 SYDVKM, per germline. The CDR3 has 14 residues. With 10 bases clipped from V and 2 bases from J, the junction kept 7 bases outside the gene matches. The CDR3 nucleotides are TGTGCCACCTCAGGGACAGGTCCCTACAATGAGCAGTTCTTC. Its protein product is CATSGTGPYNEQFF.

Points on this clone: Germline is not matched at one junction end, which may reflect a read error. The CDR3 nucleotides read TGTGCCAACAGTGAAAGAGCGGTCCAAGAGACCCAGTACTTC. Encoded protein: CANSERAVQETQYF. This sequence joins TRBV2 and TRBJ2-5, with D tentatively TRBD2 (5 bases). The germline V gene encodes CDR1 SNHLY and CDR2 FYNNEI. This CDR3 contains 14 residues.

V usage is TRBV7-9 and J usage is TRBJ1-1, with D hard to call. Germline CDR1 is SEHNR and CDR2 is FQNEAQ (reference sequence). This CDR3 contains 14 residues. V was cut by 3 bases and J by 2 bases, with 10 bases left in between. As DNA, the CDR3 is TGTGCCAGCAGCTTTGACACTTTCAACACTGAAGCTTTCTTT. Its translation is CASSFDTFNTEAFF.

The chain has TRBV28 and TRBJ1-1; weak D call: TRBD1 (6 bases). V was trimmed by 4 bases and J by 6 bases, leaving 18 bases between them. The length of the CDR3 is 15 residues. Germline CDR1 and CDR2: MDHEN and SYDVKM. CDR3 region: CASSSPPAGVAEAFF. CDR3 nucleotides: TGTGCCAGCAGTTCCCCCCCGGCAGGGGTTGCTGAAGCTTTCTTT.

The J gene is TRBJ1-5, the V gene TRBV19; no reliable D call. The CDR3 runs 14 residues. Germline V gene data show CDR1 as LNHDA and CDR2 as SQIVND (reference sequence). Trimming took off 6 bases at V and 11 bases at J, with 20 bases between the two ends. CDR3 loop: CASRKTLDGSAQHF. In DNA form, the CDR3 reads TGTGCCAGTAGGAAAACTTTGGACGGCTCGGCCCAGCATTTT.

This chain connects TRBV4-1 to TRBJ2-7; D is uncertain. The CDR3 loop spans 16 amino acids. In germline, CDR1 is MGHRA, CDR2 YSYEKL. Trimming left V 5 bases short and J 3 bases short, with 20 bases between. The CDR3 DNA sequence: TGCGCCAGCAGCTCCATCCCGCGCGGCGAAGGCTACGAGCAGTACTTC. Translated, it gives CASSSIPRGEGYEQYF.

J is TRBJ2-2 and V is TRBV11-2; D is uncertain. In germline, CDR1 is SGHAT, CDR2 FQNNGV. The CDR3 is 14 amino acids. Trimming took 0 bases from V and 6 from J, leaving 8 bases between them. CDR3 nucleotide sequence: TGTGCCAGCAGCTTAGATAGGGTCGCCGGGGAGCTGTTTTTT. As protein: CASSLDRVAGELFF.